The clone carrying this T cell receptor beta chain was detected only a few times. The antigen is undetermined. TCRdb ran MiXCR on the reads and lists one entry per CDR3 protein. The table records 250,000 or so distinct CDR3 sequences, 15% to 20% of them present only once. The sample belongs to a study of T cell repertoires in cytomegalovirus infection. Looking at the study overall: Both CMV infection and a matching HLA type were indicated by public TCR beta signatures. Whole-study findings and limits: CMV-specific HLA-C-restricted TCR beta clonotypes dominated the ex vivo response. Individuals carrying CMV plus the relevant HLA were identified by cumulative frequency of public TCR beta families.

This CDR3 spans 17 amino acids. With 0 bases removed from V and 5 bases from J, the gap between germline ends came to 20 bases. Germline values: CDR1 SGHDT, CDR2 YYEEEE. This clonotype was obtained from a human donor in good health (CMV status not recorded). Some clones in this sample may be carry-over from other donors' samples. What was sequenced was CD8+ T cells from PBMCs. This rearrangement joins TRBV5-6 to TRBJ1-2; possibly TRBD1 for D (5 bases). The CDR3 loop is CASSLVTMGGEEYGYTF. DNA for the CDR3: TGTGCCAGCAGCTTGGTTACTATGGGGGGAGAAGAATATGGCTACACCTTC.